This entry lists 23 T cell receptor beta chains sequenced from one sample in a study of STAT5B mutations in CD4+ large granular lymphocyte leukemia. Assay: immunoSEQ multiplex PCR; the TCRdb copy retains only in-frame clones and omits some. The sample includes 4,500 to 5,500 clones, just over 85% seen only once; the top ten take roughly 77%. The sequenced sample consisted of PBMCs. All receptors come from a man aged 40-49 years with CD4+ T-cell large granular lymphocyte leukemia.

V usage is TRBV6-5 and J usage is TRBJ2-3; D remains unclear. The CDR3 length is 15 residues. The ends were cut back, 6 bases at V and 0 bases at J, with 13 bases in the middle. CDR1 is MNHEY, CDR2 SVGAGI, per germline. The CDR3 coding sequence is TGTGCCAGCAGGTTGGGCGGAGATAGCACAGATACGCAGTATTTT. Its translation is CASRLGGDSTDTQYF.

J is TRBJ1-4 and V is TRBV6-1; D uncertain. The CDR3 spans 14 residues. Germline CDR1 is MNHNS and CDR2 is SASEGT. V lost 4 bases to trimming and J lost 5 bases, with 11 bases between them. The chain's CDR3 is CASSGRTFNEKLFF. CDR3 nucleotide sequence: TGTGCCAGCAGTGGCCGGACCTTCAATGAAAAACTGTTTTTT.

V usage is TRBV5-5 and J usage is TRBJ2-4, with a possible D match to TRBD2 (6 bases). The V end was cut by 3 bases, the J end by 9 bases, with 10 bases between. The CDR3 loop spans 12 amino acids. Germline assignment: CDR1 SGHKS and CDR2 YYEKEE (reference sequence). Here the CDR3 reads CASSWDFFIQYF. For the CDR3, the DNA is TGTGCCAGCAGCTGGGACTTCTTCATTCAGTACTTC.

V usage is TRBV29-1 and J usage is TRBJ1-1, with a tentative D call TRBD1 (5 bases). The CDR3 length is 11 residues. CDR1 is SQVTM, CDR2 ANQGSEA, per germline. Trimming cost V 7 bases and J 6 bases, with 12 bases left between them. The CDR3 loop reads CSGAGGSEAFF. CDR3 DNA: TGCAGCGGTGCGGGGGGGTCTGAAGCTTTCTTT. Together with reference TRBV29-1 and TRBJ1-1, the CDR3 gives the full variable domain: SAVISQKPSRDICQRGTSLTIQCQVDSQVTMMFWYRQQPGQSLTLIATANQGSEATYESGFVIDKFPISRPNLTFSTLTVSNMSPEDSSIYLCSGAGGSEAFFGQGTRLTVV.

In its sample, this clone was seen a few times. This chain joins TRBV7-9 and TRBJ2-7; 8 nucleotides match TRBD1. CDR3 length: 14 residues. V shed 5 bases and J 7 bases; nucleotides not matched to a gene: 10. CDR1 is SEHNR and CDR2 is FQNEAQ in the germline V gene (reference sequence). This CDR3 reads CASSGQGPFVEQYF. CDR3 DNA: TGTGCCAGCAGCGGACAGGGACCATTTGTTGAGCAGTACTTC.

The V and J genes are TRBV19 and TRBJ1-6; 9 positions agree with TRBD1. Per the germline V gene, CDR1 is LNHDA and CDR2 is SQIVND (reference sequence). The CDR3 has 16 residues. After removal of 5 bases from V and 6 bases from J, the junction contained 8 bases not matched to a gene. CDR3 DNA: TGTGCCAGTAGTCCAAGACCGGGACAGGGTAATTCACCCCTCCACTTT. It is translated as CASSPRPGQGNSPLHF.

This chain joins TRBV7-6 and TRBJ2-1; D is undetermined. The CDR3 sequence is 15 residues long. CDR1 SGHVS and CDR2 FNYEAQ come from the germline V gene. Trimming took 1 base from V and 7 from J, leaving 14 bases between them. CDR3: CASSLEEYGWNEQFF. CDR3 sequence (DNA): TGTGCCAGCAGCTTAGAAGAGTACGGATGGAATGAGCAGTTCTTC.

V usage is TRBV6-6 and J usage is TRBJ2-1; 8 positions match TRBD1. Germline V lookup: CDR1 MNHNY, CDR2 SVGAGI (reference sequence). The trim removed 6 bases at V and 8 bases at J, leaving 15 bases unmatched. CDR3 length: 16 residues. The CDR3 DNA is TGTGCCAGCAGCCAAATGTGGAGAACAGGGGGTGATGAGCAGTTCTTC. Translating gives CASSQMWRTGGDEQFF.

This clone came up once. The rearrangement uses TRBV7-2 and TRBJ1-4; TRBD1 matches at 9 bases. The germline gives CDR1 SGHTA, CDR2 FQGNSA. J lost 5 bases, V lost 2 bases, and 9 bases had no gene match. CDR3 size: 17 residues. The CDR3 coding sequence is TGTGCCAGCAGCTTAAATCCCACAGGGGGCAACAATGAAAAACTGTTTTTT. Translating gives CASSLNPTGGNNEKLFF.

The J gene is TRBJ2-6, the V gene TRBV7-2, with D maybe TRBD1 (6 bases). Trimming cost V 4 bases and J 2 bases, with 9 bases left between them. The CDR3 runs 15 residues. From germline, CDR1 is SGHTA and CDR2 FQGNSA. The CDR3 DNA is TGTGCCAGCAGCTCGGGACAAGCTGGGGCCAACGTCCTGACTTTC. Protein sequence: CASSSGQAGANVLTF.

CDR3 protein: CASSYGQGDTDTQYF. The DNA for the CDR3 is TGTGCCAGCAGCTACGGACAGGGGGACACAGATACGCAGTATTTT. The chain recombines TRBV7-9 with TRBJ2-3; 10 bases are a match to TRBD1. CDR1 SEHNR and CDR2 FQNEAQ come from the germline V gene (reference sequence). The CDR3 is 15 residues long. The V segment lost 4 bases and the J segment 2 bases; nucleotides outside the gene matches: 3.

The V and J genes are TRBV28 and TRBJ2-7; 8 bases agree with TRBD2. The CDR3 runs to 14 residues. Germline CDR1 MDHEN, CDR2 SYDVKM. The J segment lost 7 bases and the V segment lost 2 bases, leaving 7 bases of the junction unmatched. CDR3 DNA: TGTGCCAGCAGTTTAAACGGCGGGGGGAGAGAGCAGTACTTC. It encodes CASSLNGGGREQYF.

The chain combines TRBV11-2 with TRBJ2-2; D call uncertain. The germline CDR1 and CDR2 sequences are SGHAT and FQNNGV. Between the trimmed V and J ends, which lost 1 base and 4 bases, there was a span of 7 bases. This CDR3 comprises 14 residues. CDR3 in DNA: TGTGCCAGCAGCTTAGCTGTCGGCACCGGGGAGCTGTTTTTT. Amino acids: CASSLAVGTGELFF. The whole variable domain, filled in from reference TRBV11-2 and TRBJ2-2, reads EAGVAQSPRYKIIEKRQSVAFWCNPISGHATLYWYQQILGQGPKLLIQFQNNGVVDDSQLPKDRFSAERLKGVDSTLKIQPAKLEDSAVYLCASSLAVGTGELFFGEGSRLTVL.

V gene TRBV5-1 combines with J gene TRBJ1-4, with D possibly being TRBD1 (6 bases). The ends were cut back, 1 base at V and 7 bases at J, with 14 bases in the middle. From germline, CDR1 is SGHRS and CDR2 YFSETQ. The CDR3 loop spans 15 amino acids. The CDR3 region is CASSLTGARSEKLFF. The DNA for the CDR3 is TGCGCCAGCAGCTTGACGGGGGCGCGAAGTGAAAAACTGTTTTTT.

Written as DNA, the CDR3 is TGTGCCAGCAGCAGGCTGCTTGGAGGGACCGGGGAGCTGTTTTTT. This sequence encodes CASSRLLGGTGELFF. The rearrangement uses TRBV11-3 and TRBJ2-2; a possible D gene is TRBD2 (6 bases). Trimming removed 5 bases at V and 5 bases at J, with 15 bases between. The CDR3 contains 15 residues. Germline CDR1 and CDR2: SGHNT and YENEEA.

The V gene is TRBV28, the J gene TRBJ2-5; 7 nucleotides match TRBD1. This CDR3 is 14 amino acids long. V trimming: 5 bases; J trimming: 2 bases; junction bases outside the gene matches: 5. The germline V gene has CDR1 MDHEN and CDR2 SYDVKM. The DNA of the CDR3 is TGTGCCAGCAGTACCGACAGGGAACAAGAGACCCAGTACTTC. It specifies CASSTDREQETQYF.

The rearrangement links TRBV16 to TRBJ1-1; possible D gene TRBD1, 5 bases. The CDR3 loop spans 13 amino acids. Trimming removed 4 bases from V and 4 bases from J, with 10 bases in between. CDR1 is KGHSY and CDR2 is FQNENV in the germline V gene. As DNA, the CDR3 is TGTGCCAGCAGCCCCTGGGACGGCACTGAAGCTTTCTTT. Residues: CASSPWDGTEAFF.

This clone was counted a few times. V is TRBV6-6 and J is TRBJ2-1; 10 bases fit TRBD1. Trimming removed 1 base from V and 15 bases from J; junction bases left unmatched: 12. The CDR3 is 15 amino acids. CDR1 is MNHNY and CDR2 is SVGAGI in the germline V gene (reference sequence). The CDR3 DNA reads as TGTGCCAGCAGTTACTTAAGGGACAGGGGCGGGTTGGGGTTCTTC. This translates into CASSYLRDRGGLGFF.

V and J are TRBV30 and TRBJ1-1; D uncertain. CDR1 is GTSNPN, CDR2 SVGIG, per germline (reference sequence). The CDR3 consists of 18 residues. V was pared by 3 bases and J by 0 bases, with 23 bases between. The chain's CDR3 is CAWSQDLADLKMNTEAFF. DNA of the CDR3: TGTGCCTGGAGCCAGGACCTAGCAGATCTAAAAATGAACACTGAAGCTTTCTTT.

The gene calls are TRBV11-3 and TRBJ2-7, with D perhaps matching TRBD2 (7 bases). The ends were cut back, 5 bases at V and 12 bases at J, with 20 bases in the middle. Germline-derived CDR1 and CDR2 are SGHNT and YENEEA. This CDR3 contains 13 residues. CDR3 sequence (DNA): TGTGCCAGCAGCCAGACACAGGGACTACAGCCGTACTTC. Translated, it gives CASSQTQGLQPYF.

The chain carries TRBV5-1 and TRBJ2-3, with D unclear. CDR3 length equals 14 residues. The V end was cut by 4 bases, the J end by 2 bases, with 11 bases between. CDR1 and CDR2 (germline): SGHRS, YFSETQ. CDR3 DNA: TGCGCCAGCAGCCGAGACTTAAACACAGATACGCAGTATTTT. Amino acids: CASSRDLNTDTQYF.

This clone was counted a single time. V usage is TRBV5-1 and J usage is TRBJ2-7, with D unclear. The CDR3 sequence is 11 residues long. Trimming left V 4 bases short and J 1 base short, with 3 bases between. Per the germline V gene, CDR1 is SGHRS and CDR2 is YFSETQ. CDR3 sequence: CASSTSYEQYF. The CDR3 coding sequence is TGCGCCAGCAGCACTTCCTACGAGCAGTACTTC.

The chain uses TRBV6-1 and TRBJ1-1; D is perhaps TRBD1 (5 bases). The V and J ends lost 6 bases and 4 bases respectively, with 18 bases between them. Germline V lookup: CDR1 MNHNS, CDR2 SASEGT. The CDR3 is 15 amino acids. The CDR3 is CASRELSQGGTEAFF. For the CDR3, the DNA is TGTGCCAGCAGAGAGTTGTCTCAGGGCGGCACTGAAGCTTTCTTT.